Following are 15 T cell receptor beta chains from one sample sequenced in a study of T cells in Graves' hyperthyroidism and ophthalmopathy. RNA transcripts gave rise to amplified TCR beta CDR3 regions. TCR CDR3 underwent first-round RT-PCR with the HTBI primer set. Each CDR3 protein gets one entry after TCRdb re-called the multiplex PCR reads with MiXCR. The table has roughly 840,000 distinct CDR3 sequences, roughly 37% seen once. The sequencing sample was made of blood. These receptors were obtained from a man between 18 and 29 years old with Graves' hyperthyroidism.

This clonotype was detected a few times. The chain links TRBV20-1 to TRBJ1-3; no reliable D call. CDR1 is DFQATT and CDR2 is SNEGSKA in the germline V gene (reference sequence). V lost 0 bases and J 3 bases, leaving 9 bases between the germline ends. This CDR3 region has 14 residues. Here the CDR3 DNA reads TGCAGTGCTAGAGATAACAGATTTGGAAACACCATATATTTT. It is translated as CSARDNRFGNTIYF.

V and J are TRBV5-1 and TRBJ1-1; 8 positions agree with TRBD1. The germline V gene has CDR1 SGHRS and CDR2 YFSETQ. The V segment lost 6 bases and the J segment 3 bases; nucleotides outside the gene matches: 4. This CDR3 region has 13 residues. In nucleotides, the CDR3 is TGCGCCAGCACCACGGACAGGGACACTGAAGCTTTCTTT. Translated, it gives CASTTDRDTEAFF.

The chain carries TRBV5-6 and TRBJ2-2; D remains ambiguous. Looked up from germline, CDR1 is SGHDT and CDR2 is YYEEEE. The germline V and J ends were trimmed by 1 base and 3 bases, with 10 bases remaining between them. The CDR3 runs to 15 residues. CDR3 region: CASSLSRVHTGELFF. The DNA of the CDR3 is TGTGCCAGCAGCTTGTCACGCGTACACACCGGGGAGCTGTTTTTT.

Notes on this clonotype: The germline gene is not matched at one end of the junction; a read error may be the cause. The chain combines TRBV7-8 with TRBJ2-6; D may be TRBD2 (7 bases). Germline CDR1 SGHVS, CDR2 FQNEAQ. This CDR3 comprises 14 residues. The DNA for the CDR3 is TGTGCCAGCAGCCCTATGGGGGGGCGGAACACTGAAGCTTTC. Protein: CASSPMGGRNTEAF.

V and J are TRBV7-2 and TRBJ1-2; maybe TRBD1 (5 bases). CDR3 length equals 14 residues. The germline gives CDR1 SGHTA, CDR2 FQGNSA. Trimming pared 4 bases from V and 5 bases from J, leaving 14 bases between. The CDR3 sequence is CASSSVAGTYGYTF. The CDR3 DNA follows: TGTGCCAGCAGCTCAGTCGCGGGGACGTATGGCTACACCTTC. Looking up the rest from reference TRBV7-2 and TRBJ1-2 gives the full variable domain: GAGVSQSPSNKVTEKGKDVELRCDPISGHTALYWYRQSLGQGLEFLIYFQGNSAPDKSGLPSDRFSAERTGGSVSTLTIQRTQQEDSAVYLCASSSVAGTYGYTFGSGTRLTVV.

CDR3 region: CASSQDLGDRGRQPQHF. The CDR3 DNA reads TGCGCCAGCAGCCAAGATCTAGGAGACAGGGGCCGTCAGCCCCAGCATTTT. V gene TRBV4-1 combines with J gene TRBJ1-5; 8 nucleotides align to TRBD1. Germline trimming cut 0 bases from V and 6 bases from J; bases unmatched to any gene: 10. The germline V gene encodes CDR1 MGHRA and CDR2 YSYEKL. CDR3 size: 17 residues.

In this sample, this clonotype turned up a few times. The rearrangement links TRBV4-1 to TRBJ1-4; D is uncertain. V was cut by 1 base and J by 8 bases, with 8 bases left in between. The CDR3 contains 13 residues. CDR1 MGHRA and CDR2 YSYEKL come from the germline V gene. CDR3 DNA: TGCGCCAGCAGCCAAGCAGTGGGGGAAAAACTGTTTTTT. Protein: CASSQAVGEKLFF.

The V gene is TRBV5-5, the J gene TRBJ1-2; D is unclear. Trimming shortened V by 2 bases and J by 2 bases, and 10 bases separated the two germline ends. This CDR3 is 14 amino acids long. Germline V gene data show CDR1 as SGHKS and CDR2 as YYEKEE (reference sequence). The DNA of the CDR3 is TGTGCCAGCAGCTTCAGTACGGAGAACTATGGCTACACCTTC. Translating it yields CASSFSTENYGYTF.

The chain joins TRBV3-1 to TRBJ2-7; a weak D match, TRBD1 (5 bases). V lost 4 bases and J lost 6, with 13 bases in between. Germline-derived CDR1 and CDR2 are LGHDT and YNNKEL (reference sequence). This CDR3 has 13 amino acids. The CDR3 nucleotides are TGTGCCAGCAGCCTCTCCAGGCAGGGCGAGCAGTACTTC. Encoded protein: CASSLSRQGEQYF.

This clonotype was detected many times. This chain uses TRBV7-9 with TRBJ2-2; D is ambiguous. CDR1 is SEHNR, CDR2 FQNEAQ, per germline (reference sequence). This CDR3 has 14 residues. V was cut by 5 bases and J by 5 bases, with 12 bases left in between. CDR3 coding DNA: TGTGCCAGCAGCCCTCCCACGCGGACCGGGGAGCTGTTTTTT. It encodes CASSPPTRTGELFF.

This clonotype has just a few counts. This chain links TRBV4-1 with TRBJ1-1; weak D call: TRBD1 (6 bases). The V gene's germline CDR1 is MGHRA and CDR2 YSYEKL. The CDR3 has 15 amino acids. Between the trimmed V and J ends, which lost 0 bases and 5 bases, there was a span of 13 bases. CDR3 amino acids: CASSQEGQGRTEAFF. The DNA for the CDR3 is TGCGCCAGCAGCCAAGAGGGGCAGGGGAGGACTGAAGCTTTCTTT.

This clonotype has a handful of counts. V gene TRBV7-6 combines with J gene TRBJ2-7, with TRBD2 identical over 8 bases. CDR3 length equals 16 residues. V shed 5 bases, J shed 3 bases, and the junction held 12 bases outside the gene matches. Germline values: CDR1 SGHVS, CDR2 FNYEAQ. CDR3 in amino acids: CASSPYSGGDVYEQYF. DNA for the CDR3: TGTGCCAGCAGCCCTTACTCCGGGGGGGACGTCTACGAGCAGTACTTC.

The gene calls are TRBV2 and TRBJ1-1, with no clear D. This CDR3 is 14 amino acids long. CDR1 and CDR2 (germline): SNHLY, FYNNEI. The germline V and J ends were trimmed by 6 bases and 10 bases, with 21 bases remaining between them. The CDR3 nucleotides read TGTGCCAGCAGCTCCCGGGGAGGACCCTCGGGAGCTTTCTTT. Translated, it gives CASSSRGGPSGAFF.

Worth noting for this clonotype: A read error may produce the germline difference seen at one junction end. The rearrangement uses TRBV12-3 or TRBV12-4 and TRBJ1-5; 8 nucleotides line up with TRBD1. The CDR3 totals 15 residues. DNA for the CDR3: TGTGCCAGCAGCCCTACAGGGGGACCCTATCAGCCCCGGCATTTT. It is translated as CASSPTGGPYQPRHF.

The V and J genes are TRBV5-1 and TRBJ2-2, with D maybe TRBD2 (5 bases). The ends were cut back, 4 bases at V and 4 bases at J, with 17 bases in the middle. This CDR3 region has 16 residues. CDR1 and CDR2 from the germline V gene are SGHRS and YFSETQ. CDR3 residues: CASSLVASRGTGELFF. Written as DNA, the CDR3 is TGCGCCAGCAGCCTTGTTGCGTCACGGGGCACCGGGGAGCTGTTTTTT.